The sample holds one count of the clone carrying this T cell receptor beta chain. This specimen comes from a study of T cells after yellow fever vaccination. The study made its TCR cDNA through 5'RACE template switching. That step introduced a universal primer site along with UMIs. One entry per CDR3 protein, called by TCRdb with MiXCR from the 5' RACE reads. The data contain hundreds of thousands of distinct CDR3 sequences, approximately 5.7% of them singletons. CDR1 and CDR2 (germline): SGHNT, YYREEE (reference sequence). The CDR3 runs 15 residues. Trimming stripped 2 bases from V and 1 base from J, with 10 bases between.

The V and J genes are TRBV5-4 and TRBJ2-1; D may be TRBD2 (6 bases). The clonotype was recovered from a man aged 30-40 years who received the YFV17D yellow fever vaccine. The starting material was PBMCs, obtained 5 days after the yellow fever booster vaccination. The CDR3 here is CASSLQSGSYNEQFF. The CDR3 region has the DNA TGTGCCAGCAGCTTACAGAGCGGGTCCTACAATGAGCAGTTCTTC.